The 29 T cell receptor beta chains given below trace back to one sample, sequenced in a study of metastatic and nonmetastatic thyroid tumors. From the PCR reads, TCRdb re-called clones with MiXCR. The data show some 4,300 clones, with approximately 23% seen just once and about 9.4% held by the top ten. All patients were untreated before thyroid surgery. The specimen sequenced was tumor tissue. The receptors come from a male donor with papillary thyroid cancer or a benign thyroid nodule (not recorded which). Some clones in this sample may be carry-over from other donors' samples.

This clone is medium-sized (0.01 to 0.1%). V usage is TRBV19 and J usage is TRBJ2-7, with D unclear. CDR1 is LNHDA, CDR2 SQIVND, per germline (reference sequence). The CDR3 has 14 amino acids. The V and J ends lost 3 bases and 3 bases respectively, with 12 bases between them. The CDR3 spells CASSMSRYNYEQYF. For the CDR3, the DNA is TGTGCCAGTAGTATGAGCAGGTACAACTACGAGCAGTACTTC.

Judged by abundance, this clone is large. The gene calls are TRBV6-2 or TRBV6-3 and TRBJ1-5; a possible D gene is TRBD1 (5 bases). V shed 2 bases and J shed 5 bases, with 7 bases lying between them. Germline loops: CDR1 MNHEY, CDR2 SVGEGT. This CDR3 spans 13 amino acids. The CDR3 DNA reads TGTGCCAGCAGTTACCAGGGCCATCAGCCCCAGCATTTT. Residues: CASSYQGHQPQHF.

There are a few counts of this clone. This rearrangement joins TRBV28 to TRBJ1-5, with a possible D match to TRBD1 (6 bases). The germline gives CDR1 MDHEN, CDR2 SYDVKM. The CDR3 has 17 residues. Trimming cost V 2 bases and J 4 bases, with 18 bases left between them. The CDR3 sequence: CASSLPVEVQGNQPQHF. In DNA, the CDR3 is TGTGCCAGCAGTTTACCCGTGGAGGTACAGGGTAATCAGCCCCAGCATTTT. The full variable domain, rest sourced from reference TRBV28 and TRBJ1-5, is DVKVTQSSRYLVKRTGEKVFLECVQDMDHENMFWYRQDPGLGLRLIYFSYDVKMKEKGDIPEGYSVSREKKERFSLILESASTNQTSMYLCASSLPVEVQGNQPQHFGDGTRLSIL.

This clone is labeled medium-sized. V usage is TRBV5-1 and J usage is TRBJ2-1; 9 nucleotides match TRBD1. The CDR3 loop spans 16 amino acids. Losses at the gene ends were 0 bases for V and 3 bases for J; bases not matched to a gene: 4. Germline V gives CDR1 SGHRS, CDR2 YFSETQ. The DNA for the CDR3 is TGCGCCAGCAGCTTGGGCGGGACAGGGCTCTACAATGAGCAGTTCTTC. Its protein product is CASSLGGTGLYNEQFF. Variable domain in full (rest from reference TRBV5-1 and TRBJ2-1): KAGVTQTPRYLIKTRGQQVTLSCSPISGHRSVSWYQQTPGQGLQFLFEYFSETQRNKGNFPGRFSGRQFSNSRSEMNVSTLELGDSALYLCASSLGGTGLYNEQFFGPGTRLTVL.

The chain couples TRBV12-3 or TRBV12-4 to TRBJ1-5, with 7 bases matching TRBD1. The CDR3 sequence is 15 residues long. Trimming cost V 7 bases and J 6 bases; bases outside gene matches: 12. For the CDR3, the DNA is TGTGCCAGCATTCGATCCAGGGGGAGTGGTCAGCCCCAGCATTTT. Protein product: CASIRSRGSGQPQHF.

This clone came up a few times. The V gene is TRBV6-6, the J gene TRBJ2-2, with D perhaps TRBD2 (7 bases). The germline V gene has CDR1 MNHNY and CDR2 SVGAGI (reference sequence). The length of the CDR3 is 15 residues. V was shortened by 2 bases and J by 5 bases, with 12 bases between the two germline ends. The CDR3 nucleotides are TGTGCCAGCAGTTACGGGGGGGCGCGGACCGGGGAGCTGTTTTTT. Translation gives CASSYGGARTGELFF.

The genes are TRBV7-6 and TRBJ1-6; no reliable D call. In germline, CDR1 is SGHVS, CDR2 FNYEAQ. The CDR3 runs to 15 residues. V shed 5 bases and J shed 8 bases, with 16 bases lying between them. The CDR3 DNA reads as TGTGCCAGCAGCAACCCCGAAGGGCGGCATTCACCCCTCCACTTT. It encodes CASSNPEGRHSPLHF.

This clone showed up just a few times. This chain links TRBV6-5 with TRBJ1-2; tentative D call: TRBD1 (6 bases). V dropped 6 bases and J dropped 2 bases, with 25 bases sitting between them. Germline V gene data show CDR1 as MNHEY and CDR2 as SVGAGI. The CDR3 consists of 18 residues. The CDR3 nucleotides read TGTGCCAGCAGCCCCTCCGGGGGGGACTCCAGGGGCAACTATGGCTACACCTTC. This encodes CASSPSGGDSRGNYGYTF.

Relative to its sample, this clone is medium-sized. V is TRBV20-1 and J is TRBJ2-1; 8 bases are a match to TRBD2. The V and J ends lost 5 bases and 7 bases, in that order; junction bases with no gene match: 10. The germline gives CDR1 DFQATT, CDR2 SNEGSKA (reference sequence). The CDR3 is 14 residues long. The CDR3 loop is CSAPPGLVGNEQFF. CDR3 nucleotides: TGCAGTGCTCCCCCGGGACTAGTGGGAAATGAGCAGTTCTTC.

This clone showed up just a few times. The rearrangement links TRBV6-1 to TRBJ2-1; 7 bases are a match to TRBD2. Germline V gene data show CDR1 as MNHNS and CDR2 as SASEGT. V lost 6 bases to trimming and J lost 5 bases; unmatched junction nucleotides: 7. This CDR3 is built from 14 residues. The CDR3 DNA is TGTGCCAGCAGACACCCTAGCGGCCACAATGAGCAGTTCTTC. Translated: CASRHPSGHNEQFF.

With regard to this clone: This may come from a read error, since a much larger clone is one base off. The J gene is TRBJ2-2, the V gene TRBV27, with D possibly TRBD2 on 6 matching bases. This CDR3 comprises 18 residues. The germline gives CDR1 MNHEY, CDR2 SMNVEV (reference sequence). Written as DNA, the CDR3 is TGTGCCAGCAGTTTTCGATTTGGCGGGATCTGGAACACCAGGGAGCTGTTTTTT. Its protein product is CASSFRFGGIWNTRELFF.

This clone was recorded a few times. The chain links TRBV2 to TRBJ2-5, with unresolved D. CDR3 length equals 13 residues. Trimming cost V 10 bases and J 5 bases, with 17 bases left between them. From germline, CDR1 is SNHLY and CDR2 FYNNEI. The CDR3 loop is CATLRAGRETQYF. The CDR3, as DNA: TGTGCCACCCTTCGTGCCGGGCGGGAGACCCAGTACTTC.

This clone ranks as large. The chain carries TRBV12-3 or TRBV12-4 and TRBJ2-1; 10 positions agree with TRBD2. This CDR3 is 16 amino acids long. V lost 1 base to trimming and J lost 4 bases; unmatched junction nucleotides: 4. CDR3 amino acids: CASSLELAGPYNEQFF. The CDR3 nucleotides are TGTGCCAGCAGTTTAGAACTAGCGGGACCTTACAATGAGCAGTTCTTC.

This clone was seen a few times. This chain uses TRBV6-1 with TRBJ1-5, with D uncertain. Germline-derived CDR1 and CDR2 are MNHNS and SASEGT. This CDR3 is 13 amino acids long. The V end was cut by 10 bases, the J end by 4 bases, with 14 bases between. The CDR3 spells CATLPPANQPQHF. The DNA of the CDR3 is TGTGCCACCCTCCCCCCCGCGAATCAGCCCCAGCATTTT.

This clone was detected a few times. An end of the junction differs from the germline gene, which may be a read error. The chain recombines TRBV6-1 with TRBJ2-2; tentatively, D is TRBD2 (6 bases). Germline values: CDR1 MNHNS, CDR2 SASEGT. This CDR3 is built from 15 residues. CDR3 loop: CASPRQTRGTGELFF. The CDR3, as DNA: TGTGCCAGCCCCCGACAGACTCGCGGGACCGGGGAGCTTTTTTTT.

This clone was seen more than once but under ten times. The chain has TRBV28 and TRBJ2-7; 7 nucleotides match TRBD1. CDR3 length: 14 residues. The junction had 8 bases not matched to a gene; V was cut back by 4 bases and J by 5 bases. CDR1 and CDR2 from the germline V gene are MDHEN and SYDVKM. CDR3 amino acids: CASSSPGQFHEQYF. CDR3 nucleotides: TGTGCCAGCAGTTCCCCGGGACAGTTCCACGAGCAGTACTTC.

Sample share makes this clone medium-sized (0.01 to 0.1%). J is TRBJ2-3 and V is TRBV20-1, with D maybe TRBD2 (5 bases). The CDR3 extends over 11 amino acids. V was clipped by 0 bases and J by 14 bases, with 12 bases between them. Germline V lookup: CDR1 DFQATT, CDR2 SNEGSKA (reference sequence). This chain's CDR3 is CSARDVLGRYF. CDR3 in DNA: TGCAGTGCTAGAGATGTTCTAGGGAGGTATTTT.

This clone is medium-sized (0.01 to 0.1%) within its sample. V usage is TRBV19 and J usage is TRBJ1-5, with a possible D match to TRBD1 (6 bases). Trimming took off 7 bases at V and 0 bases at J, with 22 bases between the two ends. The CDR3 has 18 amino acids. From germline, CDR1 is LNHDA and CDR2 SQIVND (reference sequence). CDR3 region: CASTRAPIQGYSNQPQHF. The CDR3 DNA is TGTGCCAGTACCCGGGCCCCAATACAGGGTTATAGCAATCAGCCCCAGCATTTT.

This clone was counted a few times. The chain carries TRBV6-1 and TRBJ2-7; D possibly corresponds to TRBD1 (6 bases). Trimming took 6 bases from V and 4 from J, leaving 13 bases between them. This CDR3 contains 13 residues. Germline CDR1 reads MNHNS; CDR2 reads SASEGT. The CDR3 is CASRQPQGYEQYF. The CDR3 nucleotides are TGTGCCAGCAGGCAACCCCAGGGGTACGAGCAGTACTTC.

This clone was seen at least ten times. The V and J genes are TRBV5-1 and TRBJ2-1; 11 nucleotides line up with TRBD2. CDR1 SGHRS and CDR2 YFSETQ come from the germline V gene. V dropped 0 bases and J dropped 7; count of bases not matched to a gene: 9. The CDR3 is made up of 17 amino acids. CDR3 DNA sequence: TGCGCCAGCAGCTTGGTGTATCGTGCTAGCGGGAGGAATGAGCAGTTCTTC. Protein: CASSLVYRASGRNEQFF.

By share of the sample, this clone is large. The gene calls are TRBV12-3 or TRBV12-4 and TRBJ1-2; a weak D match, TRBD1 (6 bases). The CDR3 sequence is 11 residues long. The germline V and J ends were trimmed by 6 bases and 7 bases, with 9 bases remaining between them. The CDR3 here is CASSTGTGYTF. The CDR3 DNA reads TGTGCCAGCAGCACAGGGACTGGCTACACCTTC.

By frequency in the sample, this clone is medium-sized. Here the CDR3 DNA reads TGTGCCAGCAGCCGAAGCGTAGCGGGAGCTGAGCAGTTCTTC. Protein product: CASSRSVAGAEQFF. The V gene is TRBV7-6, the J gene TRBJ2-1, with 9 nucleotides matching TRBD2. Germline CDR1 SGHVS, CDR2 FNYEAQ. This CDR3 is built from 14 residues. V lost 5 bases and J lost 9; bases outside the gene matches: 8.

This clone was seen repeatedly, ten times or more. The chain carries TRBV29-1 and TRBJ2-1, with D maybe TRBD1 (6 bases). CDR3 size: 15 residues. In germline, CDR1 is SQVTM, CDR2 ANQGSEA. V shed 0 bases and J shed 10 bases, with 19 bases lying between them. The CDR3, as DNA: TGCAGCGTTGAAGACCCCAAAGGGACACTCCACGAGCAGTTCTTC. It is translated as CSVEDPKGTLHEQFF.

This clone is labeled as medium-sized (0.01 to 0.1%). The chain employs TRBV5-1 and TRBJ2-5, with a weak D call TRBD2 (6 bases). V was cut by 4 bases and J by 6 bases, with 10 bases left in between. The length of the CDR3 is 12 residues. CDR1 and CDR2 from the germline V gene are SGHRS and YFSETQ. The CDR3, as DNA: TGCGCCAGCAGCGGGGGGATGAAGACCCAGTACTTC. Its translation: CASSGGMKTQYF. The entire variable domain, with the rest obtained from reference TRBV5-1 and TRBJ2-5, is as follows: KAGVTQTPRYLIKTRGQQVTLSCSPISGHRSVSWYQQTPGQGLQFLFEYFSETQRNKGNFPGRFSGRQFSNSRSEMNVSTLELGDSALYLCASSGGMKTQYFGPGTRLLVL.

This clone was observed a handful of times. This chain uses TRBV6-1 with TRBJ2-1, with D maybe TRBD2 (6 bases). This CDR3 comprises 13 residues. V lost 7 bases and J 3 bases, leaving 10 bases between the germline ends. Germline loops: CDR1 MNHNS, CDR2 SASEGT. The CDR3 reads CASTSGRYNEQFF. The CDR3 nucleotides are TGTGCCAGCACCAGCGGGCGCTACAATGAGCAGTTCTTC.

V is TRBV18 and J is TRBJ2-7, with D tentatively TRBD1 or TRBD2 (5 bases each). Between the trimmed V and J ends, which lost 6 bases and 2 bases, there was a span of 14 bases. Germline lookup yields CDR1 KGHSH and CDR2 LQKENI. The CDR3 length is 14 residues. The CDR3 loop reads CASSPRDGPYEQYF. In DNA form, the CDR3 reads TGTGCCAGCTCGCCCCGGGACGGGCCCTACGAGCAGTACTTC.

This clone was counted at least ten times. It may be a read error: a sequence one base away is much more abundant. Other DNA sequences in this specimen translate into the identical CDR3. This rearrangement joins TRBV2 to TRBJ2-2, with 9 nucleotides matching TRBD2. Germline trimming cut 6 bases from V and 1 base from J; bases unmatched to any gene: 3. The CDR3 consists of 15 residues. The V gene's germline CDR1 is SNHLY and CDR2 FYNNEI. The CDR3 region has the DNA TGTGCCAGCAGGCGGGGGGGAGGGAACACCGGGGAGCTGTTTTTT. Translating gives CASRRGGGNTGELFF.

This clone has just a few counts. For the CDR3, the DNA is TGTGCCAGCAGTTCCGAGAACAATGAGCAGTTCTTC. Residues: CASSSENNEQFF. The chain joins TRBV6-2 or TRBV6-3 to TRBJ2-1, with D unclear. V shed 4 bases and J shed 5 bases, with 6 bases lying between them. This CDR3 region has 12 residues. Germline V gene sequence: CDR1 MNHEY, CDR2 SVGEGT.

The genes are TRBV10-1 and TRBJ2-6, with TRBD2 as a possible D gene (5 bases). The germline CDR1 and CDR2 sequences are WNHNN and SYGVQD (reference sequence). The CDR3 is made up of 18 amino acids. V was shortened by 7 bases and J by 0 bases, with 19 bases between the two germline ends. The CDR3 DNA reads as TGCGCCAGCACTGGGCGGGCAGGAACACTCTCTGGGGCCAACGTCCTGACTTTC. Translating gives CASTGRAGTLSGANVLTF.